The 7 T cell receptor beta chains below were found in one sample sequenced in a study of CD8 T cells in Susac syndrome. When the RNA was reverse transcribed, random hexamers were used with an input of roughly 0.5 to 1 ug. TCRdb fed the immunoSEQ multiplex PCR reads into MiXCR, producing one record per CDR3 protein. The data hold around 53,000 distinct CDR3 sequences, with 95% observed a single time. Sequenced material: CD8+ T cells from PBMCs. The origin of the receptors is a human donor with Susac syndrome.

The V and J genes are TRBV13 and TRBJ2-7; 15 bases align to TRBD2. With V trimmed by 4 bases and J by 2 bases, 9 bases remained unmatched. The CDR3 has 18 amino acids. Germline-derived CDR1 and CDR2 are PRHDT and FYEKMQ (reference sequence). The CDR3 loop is CASSSSAGTSGGTYEQYF. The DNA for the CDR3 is TGTGCCAGCAGCTCTTCGGCCGGGACTAGCGGGGGGACCTACGAGCAGTACTTC.

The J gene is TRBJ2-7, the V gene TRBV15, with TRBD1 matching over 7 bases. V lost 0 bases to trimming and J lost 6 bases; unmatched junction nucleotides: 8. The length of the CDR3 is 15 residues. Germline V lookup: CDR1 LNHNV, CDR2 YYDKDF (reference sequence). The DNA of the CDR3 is TGTGCCACCAGCAGAGATCCAAGGGGGCTGGGCGAGCAGTACTTC. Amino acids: CATSRDPRGLGEQYF.

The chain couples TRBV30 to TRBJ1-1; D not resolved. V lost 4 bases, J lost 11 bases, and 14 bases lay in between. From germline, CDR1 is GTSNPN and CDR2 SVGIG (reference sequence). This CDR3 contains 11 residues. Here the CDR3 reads CAWTFGLGAFF. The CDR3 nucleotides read TGTGCCTGGACCTTCGGGCTCGGGGCTTTCTTT.

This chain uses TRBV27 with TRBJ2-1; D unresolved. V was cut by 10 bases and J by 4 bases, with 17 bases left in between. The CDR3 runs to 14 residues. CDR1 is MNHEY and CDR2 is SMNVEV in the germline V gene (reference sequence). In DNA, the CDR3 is TGTGCCACCGCGGTAGGATTCGGTTACAATGAGCAGTTCTTC. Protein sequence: CATAVGFGYNEQFF.

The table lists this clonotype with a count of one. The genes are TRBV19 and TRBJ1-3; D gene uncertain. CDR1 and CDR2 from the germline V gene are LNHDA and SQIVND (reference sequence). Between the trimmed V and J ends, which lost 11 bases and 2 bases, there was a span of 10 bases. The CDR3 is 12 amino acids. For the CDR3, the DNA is TGTGCCGTCGGTTTTACTGGAAACACCATATATTTT. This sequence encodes CAVGFTGNTIYF.

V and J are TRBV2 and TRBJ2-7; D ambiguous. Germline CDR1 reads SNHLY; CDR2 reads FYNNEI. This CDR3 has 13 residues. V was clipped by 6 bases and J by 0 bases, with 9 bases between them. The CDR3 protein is CASRAPTSYEQYF. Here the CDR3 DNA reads TGTGCCAGCAGGGCCCCTACCTCCTACGAGCAGTACTTC. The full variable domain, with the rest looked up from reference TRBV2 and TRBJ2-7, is EPEVTQTPSHQVTQMGQEVILRCVPISNHLYFYWYRQILGQKVEFLVSFYNNEISEKSEIFDDQFSVERPDGSNFTLKIRSTKLEDSAMYFCASRAPTSYEQYFGPGTRLTVT.

The CDR3 loop reads CAWTRSGAEQYF. The CDR3 DNA reads TGTGCCTGGACCCGCTCTGGGGCCGAGCAGTACTTC. This rearrangement joins TRBV30 to TRBJ2-7; D might be TRBD1 (5 bases). There are 12 residues in the CDR3. The V gene's germline CDR1 is GTSNPN and CDR2 SVGIG (reference sequence). Trimming removed 4 bases from V and 6 bases from J, with 13 bases in between.